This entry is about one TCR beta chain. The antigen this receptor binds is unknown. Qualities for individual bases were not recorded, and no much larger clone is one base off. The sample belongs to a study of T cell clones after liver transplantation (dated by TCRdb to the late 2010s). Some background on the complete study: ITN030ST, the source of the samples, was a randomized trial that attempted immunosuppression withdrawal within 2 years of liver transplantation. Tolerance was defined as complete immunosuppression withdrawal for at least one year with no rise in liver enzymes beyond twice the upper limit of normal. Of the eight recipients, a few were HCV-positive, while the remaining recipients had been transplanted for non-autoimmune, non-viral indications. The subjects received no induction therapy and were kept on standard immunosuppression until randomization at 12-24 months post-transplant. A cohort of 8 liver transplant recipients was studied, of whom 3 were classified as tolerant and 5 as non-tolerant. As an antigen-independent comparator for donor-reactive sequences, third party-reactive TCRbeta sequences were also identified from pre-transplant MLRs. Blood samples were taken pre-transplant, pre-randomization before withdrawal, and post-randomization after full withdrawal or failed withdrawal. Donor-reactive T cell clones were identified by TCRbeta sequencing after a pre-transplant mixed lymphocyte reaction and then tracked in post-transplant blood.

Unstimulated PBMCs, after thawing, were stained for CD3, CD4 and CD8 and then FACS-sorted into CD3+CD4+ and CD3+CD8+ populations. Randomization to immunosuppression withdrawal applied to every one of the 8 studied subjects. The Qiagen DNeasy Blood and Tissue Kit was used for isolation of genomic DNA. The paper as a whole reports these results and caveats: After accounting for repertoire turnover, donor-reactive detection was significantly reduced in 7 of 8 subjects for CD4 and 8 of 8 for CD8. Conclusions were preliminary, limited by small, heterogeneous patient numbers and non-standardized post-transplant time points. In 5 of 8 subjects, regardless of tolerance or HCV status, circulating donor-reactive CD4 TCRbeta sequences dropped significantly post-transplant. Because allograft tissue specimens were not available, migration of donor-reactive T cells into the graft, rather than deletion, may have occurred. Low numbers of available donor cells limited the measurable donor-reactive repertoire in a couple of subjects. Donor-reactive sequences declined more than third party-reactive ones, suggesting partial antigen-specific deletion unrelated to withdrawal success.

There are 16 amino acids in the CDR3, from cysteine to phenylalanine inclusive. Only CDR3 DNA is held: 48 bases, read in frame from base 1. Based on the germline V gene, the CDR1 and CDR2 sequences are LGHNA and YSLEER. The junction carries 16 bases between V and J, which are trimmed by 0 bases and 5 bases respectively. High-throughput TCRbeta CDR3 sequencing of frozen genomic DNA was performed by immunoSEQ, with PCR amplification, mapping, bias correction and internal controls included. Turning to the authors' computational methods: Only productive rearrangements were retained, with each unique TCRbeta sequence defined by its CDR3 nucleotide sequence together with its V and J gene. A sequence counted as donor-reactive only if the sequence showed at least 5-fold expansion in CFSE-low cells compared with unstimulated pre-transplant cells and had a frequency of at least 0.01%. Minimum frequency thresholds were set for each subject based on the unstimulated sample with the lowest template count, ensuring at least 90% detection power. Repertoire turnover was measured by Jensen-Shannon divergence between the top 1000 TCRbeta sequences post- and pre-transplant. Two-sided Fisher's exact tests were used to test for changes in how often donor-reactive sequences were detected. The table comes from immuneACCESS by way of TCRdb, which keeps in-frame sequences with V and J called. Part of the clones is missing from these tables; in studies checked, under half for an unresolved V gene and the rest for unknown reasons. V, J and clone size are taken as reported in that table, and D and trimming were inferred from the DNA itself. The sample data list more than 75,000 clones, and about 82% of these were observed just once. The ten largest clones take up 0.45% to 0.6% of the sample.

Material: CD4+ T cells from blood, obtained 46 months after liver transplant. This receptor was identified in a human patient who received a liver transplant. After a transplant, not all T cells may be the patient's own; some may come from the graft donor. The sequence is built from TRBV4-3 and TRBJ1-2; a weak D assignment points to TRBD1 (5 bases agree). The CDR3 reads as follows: CASSQDRNRRGYGYTF. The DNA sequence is TGCGCCAGCAGCCAAGATCGCAACAGGAGAGGTTATGGCTACACCTTC.